This T cell receptor (beta chain) was retrieved from a study of blood T cell repertoires in COVID-19. Study background: The samples span acute and convalescent COVID-19 from the United States, Italy and Spain.

In the authors' methods: Reference gene primer amplification in the assay estimated nucleated cell counts. Clones were sequenced by immunoSEQ multiplex PCR, and TCRdb holds only the in-frame ones, with some missing. D and trimming were read from the DNA, whereas the V and J calls and clone size are those reported in that table. The repertoire includes 200,000 or so clones, around four fifths of them detected once, and over 5% sits in the top ten. From germline, CDR1 is MNHEY and CDR2 SVGAGI. The CDR3 spans 15 residues. Trimming left V 7 bases short and J 0 bases short, with 12 bases between. The sample consisted of peripheral blood. The chain combines TRBV6-5 with TRBJ2-2; no firm D call. The source of this sequence is a woman in her 30s with acute or convalescent COVID-19. The chain's CDR3 is CASIPQPTNTGELFF. CDR3 DNA sequence: TGTGCCAGCATACCACAGCCTACGAACACCGGGGAGCTGTTTTTT.